This T cell receptor (beta chain) appears in the sequencing data of a study of T-cell memory formation after mild COVID-19 (dated by TCRdb to the early 2020s). The study in broad terms: Most TCR sequence clusters were specific to one of the two donors. T-cell clones expanding and contracting after mild COVID-19 in two donors were tracked by longitudinal TCRalpha and TCRbeta repertoire sequencing. Two young, previously healthy adult volunteers made up the cohort, one male and one female. Overall results and qualifications from the work: SARS-CoV-2 specificity was not confirmed for the second-wave clones peaking on day 37. Clones contracting from day 15 to 85 had balanced CD4/CD8 phenotypes, while a second wave expanding from day 15 to 37 was biased towards CD4+. Contracting CD4+ clones appeared mostly in the CM and EM memory subsets, whereas CD8+ clones were enriched in EMRA. Some responding clones were detected in pre-infection memory, which suggested that pre-existing cross-reactive memory T cells had joined the SARS-CoV-2 response. The study covered only a couple of mild cases, and larger cohorts including severe cases with pre-infection samples were considered necessary.

This clonotype was seen more than once but under ten times. Which antigen it targets is not known. Per-base qualities were not stored, and no clone one base away is much larger. Ficoll-Paque density gradient centrifugation was the method used to isolate PBMCs. Counted from cysteine to phenylalanine, this CDR3 has 16 amino acids. Only CDR3 DNA remains: 48 bases, in frame from the first base. After removal of 2 bases from V and 4 bases from J, the junction retains 8 bases not matched to a gene. CDR1 and CDR2 were assigned from the germline V gene as SGHDT and YYEEEE. The sequencer was an Illumina NovaSeq 6000. Using 5'RACE with constant-segment primers, TCRalpha and TCRbeta cDNA libraries were constructed, with sample barcodes and unique molecular identifiers added in the process. RNA was extracted from every sample with Trizol reagent. Amplification of the libraries took two PCR steps, and the second step added a second sample barcode plus Illumina TruSeq adapters. Sequencing of libraries was performed on an Illumina NovaSeq with 2 x 150 bp paired-end reads. The authors processed their data as follows. The reads were demultiplexed and collapsed into UMI-guided consensus sequences using migec v1.2.7. Using mixcr v2.1.11, UMI consensuses were aligned to TRA and TRB V and J templates and then assembled into clonotypes. A clonotype was counted as expanded or contracted only if both edgeR and NoisET called the change significant, with noise models trained on biological replicates. For edgeR calls, a false discovery rate-adjusted p below 0.01 and a log2 fold-change threshold of 1 were applied. As an exploratory analysis of dynamics, max-normalized trajectories of the 1000 most abundant clonotypes were examined with PCA combined with hierarchical clustering. Separately sequenced CD4+ and CD8+ repertoires were used to assign the CD4 or CD8 phenotype of responding clones. TCRdb itself trimmed the public reads at Q25 with fastp, ran MiXCR and retained productive beta chains. CDR3 protein duplicates are merged, each entry listing the most common genes and DNA. None of the V and J calls come from the authors' own analysis; TCRdb made them. The sample includes 200,000 to 250,000 distinct CDR3 sequences, with over 9% observed a single time. The ten largest account for 22% of the sample.

The sequence was obtained from a man aged 18 to 29 who had mild COVID-19 (a few samples of this study predate the infection). The sample titles of this study are shuffled in the database, so cell type and time point are left out; the donor was told from shared clones. The sequenced sample consisted of PBMCs or a T cell subset sorted from them (not recorded which). Here the chain combines TRBV5-6 and TRBJ2-1; TRBD2 aligns with 8 central bases. For the CDR3, the sequence is CASSFIASGGYNEQFF. The DNA is as follows: TGTGCCAGCAGCTTTATAGCGAGCGGGGGTTACAATGAGCAGTTCTTC.